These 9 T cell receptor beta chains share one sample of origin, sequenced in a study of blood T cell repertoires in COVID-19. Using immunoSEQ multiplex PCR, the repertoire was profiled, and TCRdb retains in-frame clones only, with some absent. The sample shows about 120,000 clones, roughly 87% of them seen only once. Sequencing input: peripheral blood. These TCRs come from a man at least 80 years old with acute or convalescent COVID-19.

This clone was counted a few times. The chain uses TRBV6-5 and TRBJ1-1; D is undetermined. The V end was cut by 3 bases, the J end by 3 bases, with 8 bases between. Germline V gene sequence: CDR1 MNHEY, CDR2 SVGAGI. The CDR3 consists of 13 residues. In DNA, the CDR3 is TGTGCCAGCAGTTATTCGAGGGACACTGAAGCTTTCTTT. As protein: CASSYSRDTEAFF.

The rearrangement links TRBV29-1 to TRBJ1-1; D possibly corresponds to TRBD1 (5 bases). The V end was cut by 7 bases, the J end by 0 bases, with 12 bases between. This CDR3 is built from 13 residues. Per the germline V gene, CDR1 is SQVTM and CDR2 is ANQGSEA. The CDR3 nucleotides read TGCAGCGGTATGACAGTTATGAACACTGAAGCTTTCTTT. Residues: CSGMTVMNTEAFF.

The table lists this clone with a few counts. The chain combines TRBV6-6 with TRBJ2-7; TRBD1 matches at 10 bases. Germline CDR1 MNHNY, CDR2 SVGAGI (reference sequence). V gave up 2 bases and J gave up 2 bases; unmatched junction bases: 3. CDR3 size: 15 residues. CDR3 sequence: CASSYGTGETYEQYF. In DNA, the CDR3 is TGTGCCAGCAGTTACGGGACAGGGGAAACCTACGAGCAGTACTTC.

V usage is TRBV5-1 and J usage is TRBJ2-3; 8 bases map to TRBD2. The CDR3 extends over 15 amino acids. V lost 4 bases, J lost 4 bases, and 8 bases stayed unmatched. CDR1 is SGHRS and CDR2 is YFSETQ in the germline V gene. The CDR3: CASSPSGSGSDTQYF. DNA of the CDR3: TGCGCCAGCAGCCCCAGCGGGAGTGGGTCAGATACGCAGTATTTT.

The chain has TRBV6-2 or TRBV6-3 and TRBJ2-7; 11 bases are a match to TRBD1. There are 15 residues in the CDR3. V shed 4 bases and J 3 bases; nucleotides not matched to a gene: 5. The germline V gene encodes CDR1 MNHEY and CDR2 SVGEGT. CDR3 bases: TGTGCCAGCAGTTCCTGGGACAGGGGGGTCTACGAGCAGTACTTC. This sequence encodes CASSSWDRGVYEQYF.

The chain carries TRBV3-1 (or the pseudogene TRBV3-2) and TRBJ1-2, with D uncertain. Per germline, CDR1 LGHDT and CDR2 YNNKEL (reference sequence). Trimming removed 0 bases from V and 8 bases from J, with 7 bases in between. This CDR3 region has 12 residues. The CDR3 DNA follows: TGTGCCAGCAGCCAAGATTACGGGGGCTACACCTTC. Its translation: CASSQDYGGYTF.

The CDR3 region has the DNA TGTGCCAGCAGCTCCGGGACTAACCAAGAGACCCAGTACTTC. Translating it yields CASSSGTNQETQYF. The chain recombines TRBV11-3 with TRBJ2-5; 7 nucleotides agree with TRBD2. V was pared by 4 bases and J by 0 bases, with 2 bases of the junction left unmatched. This CDR3 spans 14 amino acids. Germline lookup yields CDR1 SGHNT and CDR2 YENEEA.

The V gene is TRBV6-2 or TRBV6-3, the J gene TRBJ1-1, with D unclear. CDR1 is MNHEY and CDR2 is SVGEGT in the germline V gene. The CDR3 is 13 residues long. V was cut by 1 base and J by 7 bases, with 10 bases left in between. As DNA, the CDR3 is TGTGCCAGCAGTTACTGGGAACGGGATGAAGCTTTCTTT. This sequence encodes CASSYWERDEAFF.

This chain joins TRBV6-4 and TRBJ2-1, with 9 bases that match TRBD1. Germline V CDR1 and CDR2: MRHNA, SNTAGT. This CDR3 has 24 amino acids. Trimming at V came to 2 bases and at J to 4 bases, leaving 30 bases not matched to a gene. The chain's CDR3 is CASSDPDRGRKERYGSTLYNEQFF. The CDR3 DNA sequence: TGTGCCAGCAGTGACCCAGACAGGGGGAGAAAGGAAAGATACGGGAGCACCCTATACAATGAGCAGTTCTTC.